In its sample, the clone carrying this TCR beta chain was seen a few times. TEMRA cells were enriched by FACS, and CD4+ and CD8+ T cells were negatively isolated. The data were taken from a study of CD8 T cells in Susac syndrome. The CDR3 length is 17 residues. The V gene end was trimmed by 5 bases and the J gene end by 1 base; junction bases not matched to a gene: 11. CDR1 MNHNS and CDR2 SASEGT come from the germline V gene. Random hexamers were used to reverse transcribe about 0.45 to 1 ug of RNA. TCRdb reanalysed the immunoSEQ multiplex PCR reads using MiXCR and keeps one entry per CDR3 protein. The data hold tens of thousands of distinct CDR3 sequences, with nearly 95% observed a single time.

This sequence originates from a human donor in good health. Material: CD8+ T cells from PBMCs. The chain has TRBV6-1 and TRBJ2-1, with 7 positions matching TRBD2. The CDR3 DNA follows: TGTGCCAGCAGTCCCAGAGTAGCGGGCTATTCCTACAATGAGCAGTTCTTC. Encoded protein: CASSPRVAGYSYNEQFF.